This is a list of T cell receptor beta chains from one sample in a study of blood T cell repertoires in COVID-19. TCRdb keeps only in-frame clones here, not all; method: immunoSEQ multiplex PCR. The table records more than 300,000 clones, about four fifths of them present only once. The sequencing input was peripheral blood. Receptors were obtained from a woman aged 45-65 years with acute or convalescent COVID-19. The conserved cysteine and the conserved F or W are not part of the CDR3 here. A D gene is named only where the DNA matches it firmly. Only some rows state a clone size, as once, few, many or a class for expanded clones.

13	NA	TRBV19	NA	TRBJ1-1	ASSSRTATYTEAF
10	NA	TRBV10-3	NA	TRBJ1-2	AIAGGNYGYT
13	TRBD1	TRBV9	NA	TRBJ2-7	ASSVQVDREREQY
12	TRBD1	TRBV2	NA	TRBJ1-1	ASSQQGLDTEAF
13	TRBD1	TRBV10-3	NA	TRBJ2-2	AISETGGYTGELF
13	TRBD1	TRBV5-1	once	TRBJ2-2	ASSGQGADTGELF
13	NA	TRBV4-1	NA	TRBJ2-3	ASSQDGGDADTQY
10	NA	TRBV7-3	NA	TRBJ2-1	ASSFQNNEQF
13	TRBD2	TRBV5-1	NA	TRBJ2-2	ASSLGLAGVEELF
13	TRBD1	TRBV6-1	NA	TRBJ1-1	ASSEFPGQGTEAF
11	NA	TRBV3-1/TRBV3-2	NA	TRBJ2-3	ASRDTSTDTQY
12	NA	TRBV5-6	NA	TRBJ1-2	ASSYGEAGYGYT
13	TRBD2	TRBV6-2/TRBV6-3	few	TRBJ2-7	ASIPRGRAKDEQY
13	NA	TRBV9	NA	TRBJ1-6	ASSVGQTSGSPLH
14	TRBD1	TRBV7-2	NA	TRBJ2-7	ASSLTGTGKAGEQY
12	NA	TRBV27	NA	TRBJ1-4	ASSLGTLQEKLF
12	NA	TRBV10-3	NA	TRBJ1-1	AISESQRETEAF
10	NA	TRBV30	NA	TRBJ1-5	AWQQGRQPQH
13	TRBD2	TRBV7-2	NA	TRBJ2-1	ASSQRLAGVQEQF
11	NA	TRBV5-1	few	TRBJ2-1	ASSLYSGREQF
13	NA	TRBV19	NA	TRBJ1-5	ASTWSAYSNQPQH
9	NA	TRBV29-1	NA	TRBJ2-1	SGVRDNEQF
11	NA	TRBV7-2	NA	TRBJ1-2	ASSFTGTYGYT
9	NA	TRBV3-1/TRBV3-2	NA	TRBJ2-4	ASSSRNIQY
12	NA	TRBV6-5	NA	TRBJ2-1	ASTYGRAGDEQF
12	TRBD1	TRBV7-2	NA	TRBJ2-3	ASSLTTGADTQY
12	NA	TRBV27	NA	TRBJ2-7	ASSLNGLGAEQY
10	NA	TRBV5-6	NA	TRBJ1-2	ASSPGDYGYT
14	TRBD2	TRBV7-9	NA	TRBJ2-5	ASSYGLAGGLETQY
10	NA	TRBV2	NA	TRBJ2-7	ASNGVDYEQY
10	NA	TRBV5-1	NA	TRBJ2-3	ASSRASDTQY
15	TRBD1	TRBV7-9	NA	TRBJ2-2	ASSPRTGRANTGELF
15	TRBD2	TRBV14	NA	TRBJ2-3	ASSQGPRAGWGDTQY
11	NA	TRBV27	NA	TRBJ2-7	ASRRQGSYEQY
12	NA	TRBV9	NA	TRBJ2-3	ASSVKGDTDTQY
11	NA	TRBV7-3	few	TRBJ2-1	ASSLTRDNEQF
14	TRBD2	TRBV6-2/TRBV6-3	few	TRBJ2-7	ASSDGLAGATYEQY
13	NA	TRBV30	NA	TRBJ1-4	AWSVQGVTNEKLF
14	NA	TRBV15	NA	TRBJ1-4	ATSRFTGSPNEKLF
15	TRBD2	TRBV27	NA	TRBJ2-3	ASSSRVAGGSSDTQY
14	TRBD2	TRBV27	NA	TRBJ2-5	ASSPRLAGGGETQY